Listed here are 11 T cell receptor beta chains from one sample, sequenced in a study of blood T cell repertoires in COVID-19. Sequencing was performed with immunoSEQ multiplex PCR; in TCRdb, only in-frame clones are kept and a portion is missing. The sample carries under 300,000 clones, around 87% recorded once. Sequenced sample: PBMCs or T cells enriched from blood (not recorded which). The source of these receptors is a woman aged 45 to 65 who had recovered from COVID-19.

The chain carries TRBV6-2 or TRBV6-3 and TRBJ1-1, with a possible D match to TRBD1 (5 bases). Germline V gene lookup returns CDR1 MNHEY and CDR2 SVGEGT. The CDR3 totals 15 residues. V was cut by 3 bases and J by 1 base, with 12 bases left in between. The CDR3 loop is CASSYGSGPNTEAFF. The DNA for the CDR3 is TGTGCCAGCAGTTATGGTTCAGGGCCGAACACTGAAGCTTTCTTT.

The chain has TRBV9 and TRBJ2-3; 7 bases match TRBD2. Germline CDR1 is SGDLS and CDR2 is YYNGEE. The CDR3 has 16 amino acids. The ends lost 5 bases at V and 0 bases at J; junction bases unmatched: 9. CDR3 residues: CASSPGSGTSTDTQYF. The CDR3, as DNA: TGTGCCAGCAGTCCGGGGAGCGGGACTAGCACAGATACGCAGTATTTT.

The V and J genes are TRBV3-1 (or the pseudogene TRBV3-2) and TRBJ2-2; TRBD2 agrees at 10 bases. The CDR3 extends over 18 amino acids. Germline V gene lookup returns CDR1 LGHDT and CDR2 YNNKEL (reference sequence). V shed 0 bases and J 5 bases; nucleotides not matched to a gene: 9. CDR3 coding DNA: TGTGCCAGCAGCCAAGATCTGCTAGCGGGAGAATTTACCGGGGAGCTGTTTTTT. Translated: CASSQDLLAGEFTGELFF.

This chain uses TRBV5-6 with TRBJ1-1, with D possibly matching TRBD1 (5 bases). Germline CDR1 reads SGHDT; CDR2 reads YYEEEE. Trimming pared 4 bases from V and 8 bases from J, leaving 15 bases between. The CDR3 sequence is 13 residues long. The CDR3 bases are TGTGCCAGCAGCGCGGGGCGGACAAACGAAGCTTTCTTT. Translation gives CASSAGRTNEAFF.

The V call is TRBV5-1, the J call TRBJ2-1, with 10 nucleotides matching TRBD2. The V and J ends lost 7 bases and 9 bases, in that order; junction bases with no gene match: 13. Germline V gene sequence: CDR1 SGHRS, CDR2 YFSETQ. The CDR3 loop spans 15 amino acids. The CDR3 coding sequence is TGCGCCAGCCTCGAGGGTACTAGCGGGGTGGGTGAGCAGTTCTTC. Translation: CASLEGTSGVGEQFF.

The gene calls are TRBV6-5 and TRBJ2-6; 7 positions match TRBD1. Trimming removed 6 bases from V and 18 bases from J; junction bases left unmatched: 17. The V gene's germline CDR1 is MNHEY and CDR2 SVGAGI. The CDR3 sequence is 14 residues long. CDR3 amino acids: CASRRSGTEHFPTF. The CDR3 region has the DNA TGTGCCAGCAGGAGATCGGGGACAGAACACTTTCCGACTTTC.

The V and J genes are TRBV19 and TRBJ2-7; 9 positions agree with TRBD1. V lost 5 bases to trimming and J lost 5 bases; unmatched junction nucleotides: 4. This CDR3 contains 13 residues. The V gene's germline CDR1 is LNHDA and CDR2 SQIVND (reference sequence). This CDR3 is CASSSRDRDEQYF. The CDR3 DNA reads as TGTGCCAGTAGTTCCCGGGACAGGGACGAGCAGTACTTC.

The genes are TRBV5-1 and TRBJ2-1; 7 bases line up with TRBD2. Unmatched junction bases numbered 9, after V lost 0 bases and J lost 6 bases. Germline V CDR1 and CDR2: SGHRS, YFSETQ. The CDR3 contains 16 residues. The CDR3 DNA follows: TGCGCCAGCAGCTTGGGTTGGACTAGTGTCCCCAATGAGCAGTTCTTC. It translates to CASSLGWTSVPNEQFF.

The V gene is TRBV18, the J gene TRBJ1-1; tentatively, D is TRBD1 (6 bases). The CDR3 loop spans 14 amino acids. Trimming took off 7 bases at V and 3 bases at J, with 15 bases between the two ends. Germline V gene lookup returns CDR1 KGHSH and CDR2 LQKENI. In DNA form, the CDR3 reads TGTGCCAGCTTTATGGGGGGGGCCCACACTGAAGCTTTCTTT. It specifies CASFMGGAHTEAFF. The complete variable domain, with remaining parts taken from reference TRBV18 and TRBJ1-1, reads NAGVMQNPRHLVRRRGQEARLRCSPMKGHSHVYWYRQLPEEGLKFMVYLQKENIIDESGMPKERFSAEFPKEGPSILRIQQVVRGDSAAYFCASFMGGAHTEAFFGQGTRLTVV.

The chain combines TRBV28 with TRBJ1-2; D possibly corresponds to TRBD1 (6 bases). CDR3 length: 16 residues. V was trimmed by 6 bases and J by 8 bases, leaving 25 bases between them. Germline values: CDR1 MDHEN, CDR2 SYDVKM. CDR3 in DNA: TGTGCCAGCAGGCGGACAGCGTCCGTTTCGTATTCCGGCTACACCTTC. Translating gives CASRRTASVSYSGYTF.

The rearrangement uses TRBV28 and TRBJ1-2; D not certain. The CDR3 has 14 residues. Looked up from germline, CDR1 is MDHEN and CDR2 is SYDVKM. V lost 5 bases and J lost 4, with 14 bases in between. The chain's CDR3 is CASSLRTGSYGYTF. The CDR3 DNA reads as TGTGCCAGCAGTCTAAGGACGGGGAGCTATGGCTACACCTTC.